The clone carrying this TCR beta chain was detected once. With 5 bases removed from V and 2 bases from J, the gap between germline ends came to 15 bases. The CDR3 sequence is 15 residues long. Germline CDR1 SEHNR, CDR2 FQNEAQ (reference sequence). Here immunoSEQ multiplex PCR was the method, and the copy in TCRdb shows in-frame clones only, minus some. The data contain more than 10,000 clones, about nine tenths of them singletons. This sample is drawn from a study of tumor T cells in aggressive B-cell lymphoma. The sequence was collected from an adult with diffuse large B cell lymphoma. The sequenced material came from tumor tissue. The rearrangement joins TRBV7-9 to TRBJ2-5; TRBD2 is a possible D gene (6 bases). Here the CDR3 DNA reads TGTGCCAGCAGCCGAAGCGCGGGGCCTCAAGAGACCCAGTACTTC. Protein product: CASSRSAGPQETQYF.